This record covers a single TCR beta chain. This specimen comes from a study of OX40 agonist ivuxolimab in advanced cancers. Germline assignment: CDR1 WNHNN and CDR2 SYGVQD (reference sequence). V was trimmed by 3 bases and J by 8 bases, leaving 14 bases between them. CDR3 length: 14 amino acids. The table came from immunoSEQ multiplex PCR; TCRdb's copy has only in-frame clones and leaves some out. The table shows around 53,000 clones, with roughly 92% occurring only once. The sample here was CD4+ or CD8+ T cells sorted from blood, taken in a trial of the OX40 agonist ivuxolimab. V and J are TRBV10-1 and TRBJ2-1; no definite D call. This clonotype originated in an adult with an advanced solid tumor such as melanoma, head and neck, liver or kidney cancer. CDR3: CASSEGRPVDEQFF. In DNA form, the CDR3 reads TGCGCCAGCAGTGAAGGACGGCCGGTCGATGAGCAGTTCTTC.